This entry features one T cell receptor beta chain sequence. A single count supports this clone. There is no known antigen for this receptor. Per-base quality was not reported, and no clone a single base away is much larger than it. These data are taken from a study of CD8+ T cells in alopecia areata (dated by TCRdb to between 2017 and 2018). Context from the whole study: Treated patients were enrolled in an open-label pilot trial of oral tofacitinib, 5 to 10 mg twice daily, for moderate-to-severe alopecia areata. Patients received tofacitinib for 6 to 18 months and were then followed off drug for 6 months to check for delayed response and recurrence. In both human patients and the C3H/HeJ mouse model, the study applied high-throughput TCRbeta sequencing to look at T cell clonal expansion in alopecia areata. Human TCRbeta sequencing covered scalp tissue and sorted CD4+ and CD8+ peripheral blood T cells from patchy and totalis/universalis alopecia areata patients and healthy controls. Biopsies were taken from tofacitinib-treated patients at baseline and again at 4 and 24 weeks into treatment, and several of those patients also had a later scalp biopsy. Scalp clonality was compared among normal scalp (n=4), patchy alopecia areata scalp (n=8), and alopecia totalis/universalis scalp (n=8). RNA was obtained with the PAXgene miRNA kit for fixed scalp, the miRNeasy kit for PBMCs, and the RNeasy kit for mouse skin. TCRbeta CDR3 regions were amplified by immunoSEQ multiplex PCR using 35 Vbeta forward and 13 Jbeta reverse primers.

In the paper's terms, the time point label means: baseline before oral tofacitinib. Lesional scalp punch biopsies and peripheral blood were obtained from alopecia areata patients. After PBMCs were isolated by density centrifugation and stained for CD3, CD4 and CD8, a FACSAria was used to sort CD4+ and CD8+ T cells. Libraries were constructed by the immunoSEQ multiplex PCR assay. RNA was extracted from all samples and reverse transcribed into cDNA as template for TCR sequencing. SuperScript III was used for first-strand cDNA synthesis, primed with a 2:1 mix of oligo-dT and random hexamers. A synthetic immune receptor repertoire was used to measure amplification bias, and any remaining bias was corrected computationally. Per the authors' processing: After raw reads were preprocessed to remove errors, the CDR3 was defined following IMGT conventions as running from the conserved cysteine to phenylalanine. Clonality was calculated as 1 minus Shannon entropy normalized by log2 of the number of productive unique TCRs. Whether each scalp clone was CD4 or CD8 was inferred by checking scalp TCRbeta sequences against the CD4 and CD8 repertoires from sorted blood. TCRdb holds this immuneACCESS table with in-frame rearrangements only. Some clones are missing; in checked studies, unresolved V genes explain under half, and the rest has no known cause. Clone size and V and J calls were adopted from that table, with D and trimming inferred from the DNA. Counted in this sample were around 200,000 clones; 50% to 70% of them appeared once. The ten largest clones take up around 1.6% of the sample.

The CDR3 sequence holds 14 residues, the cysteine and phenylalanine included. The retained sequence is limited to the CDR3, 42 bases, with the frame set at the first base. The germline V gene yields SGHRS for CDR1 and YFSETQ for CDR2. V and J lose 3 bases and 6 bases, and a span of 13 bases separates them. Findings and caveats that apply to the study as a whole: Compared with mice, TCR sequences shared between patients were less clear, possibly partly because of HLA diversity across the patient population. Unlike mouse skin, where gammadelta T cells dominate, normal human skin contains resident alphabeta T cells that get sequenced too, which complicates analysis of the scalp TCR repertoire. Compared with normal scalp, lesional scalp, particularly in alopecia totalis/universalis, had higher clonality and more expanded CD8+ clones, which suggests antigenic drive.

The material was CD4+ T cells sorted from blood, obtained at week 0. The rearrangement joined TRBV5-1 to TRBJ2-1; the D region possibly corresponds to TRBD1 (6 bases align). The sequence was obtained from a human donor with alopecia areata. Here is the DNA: TGCGCCAGCAGCTACCCAGACAGGACCAATGAGCAGTTCTTC. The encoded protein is CASSYPDRTNEQFF.